This T cell receptor beta chain is drawn from a study of cytomegalovirus exposure and HLA in healthy donors. Turning to the study itself: Within an early data release were about 90 million unique TCRs drawn from HLA-typed donors.

This CDR3 region has 16 residues. Germline CDR1 is MNHEY and CDR2 is SMNVEV (reference sequence). Trimming at V came to 5 bases and at J to 1 base, leaving 6 bases not matched to a gene. Primers included in the PCR were 60 Vbeta and 13 Jbeta primers. TCRdb's table, derived via immunoSEQ multiplex PCR, lists solely in-frame clones and lacks some. The sample records 130,000 to 150,000 clones, around 79% being singletons. This clonotype was obtained from a woman between 45 and 60 years old in good health and CMV-seropositive. Sequenced sample: PBMCs. The chain has TRBV27 and TRBJ2-1, with TRBD2 matching 9 bases. This CDR3 reads CASSPSSGESYNEQFF. The CDR3 DNA is TGTGCCAGCAGTCCATCTAGCGGGGAGTCCTACAATGAGCAGTTCTTC.